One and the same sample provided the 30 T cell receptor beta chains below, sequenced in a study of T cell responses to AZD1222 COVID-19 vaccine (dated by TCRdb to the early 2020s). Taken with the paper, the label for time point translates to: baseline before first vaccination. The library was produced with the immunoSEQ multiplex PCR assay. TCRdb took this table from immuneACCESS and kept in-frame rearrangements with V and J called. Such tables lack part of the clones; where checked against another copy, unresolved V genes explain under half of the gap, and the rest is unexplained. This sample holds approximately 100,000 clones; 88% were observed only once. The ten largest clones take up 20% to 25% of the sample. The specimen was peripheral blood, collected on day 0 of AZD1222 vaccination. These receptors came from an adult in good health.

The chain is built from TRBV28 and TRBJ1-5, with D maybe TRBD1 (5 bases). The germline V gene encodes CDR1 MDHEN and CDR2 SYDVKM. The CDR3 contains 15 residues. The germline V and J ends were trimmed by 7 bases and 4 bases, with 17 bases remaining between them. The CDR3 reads CASTPARRDNQPQHF. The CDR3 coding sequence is TGTGCCAGCACCCCCGCGCGCAGGGATAATCAGCCCCAGCATTTT.

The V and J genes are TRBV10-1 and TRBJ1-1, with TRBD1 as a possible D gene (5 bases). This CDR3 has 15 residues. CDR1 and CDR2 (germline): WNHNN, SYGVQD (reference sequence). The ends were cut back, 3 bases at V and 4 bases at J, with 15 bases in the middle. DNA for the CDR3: TGCGCCAGCAGTGACCCCTCGGCAGGGAGCACTGAAGCTTTCTTT. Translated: CASSDPSAGSTEAFF.

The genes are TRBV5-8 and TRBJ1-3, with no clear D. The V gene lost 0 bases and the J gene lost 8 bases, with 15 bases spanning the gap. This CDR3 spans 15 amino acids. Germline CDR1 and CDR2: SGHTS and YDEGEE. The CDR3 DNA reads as TGTGCCAGCAGCTTGGGTTATATAAACTCCCACACCATATATTTT. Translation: CASSLGYINSHTIYF.

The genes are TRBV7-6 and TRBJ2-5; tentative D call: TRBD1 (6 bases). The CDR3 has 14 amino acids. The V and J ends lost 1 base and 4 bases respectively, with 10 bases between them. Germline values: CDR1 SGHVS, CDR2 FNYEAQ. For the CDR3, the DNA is TGTGCCAGCAGCTTAGGAGGGGGTCCAGAGACCCAGTACTTC. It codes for CASSLGGGPETQYF.

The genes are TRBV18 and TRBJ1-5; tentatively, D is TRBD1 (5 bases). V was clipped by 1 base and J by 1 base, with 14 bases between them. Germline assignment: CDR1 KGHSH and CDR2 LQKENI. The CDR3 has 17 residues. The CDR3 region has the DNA TGTGCCAGCTCACCACAGGGACTATCAGGGAGCAATCAGCCCCAGCATTTT. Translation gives CASSPQGLSGSNQPQHF. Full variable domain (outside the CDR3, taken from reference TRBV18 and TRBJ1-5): NAGVMQNPRHLVRRRGQEARLRCSPMKGHSHVYWYRQLPEEGLKFMVYLQKENIIDESGMPKERFSAEFPKEGPSILRIQQVVRGDSAAYFCASSPQGLSGSNQPQHFGDGTRLSIL.

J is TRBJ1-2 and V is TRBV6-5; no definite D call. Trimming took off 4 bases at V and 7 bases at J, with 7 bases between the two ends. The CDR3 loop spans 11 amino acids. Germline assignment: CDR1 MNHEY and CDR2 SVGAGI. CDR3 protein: CASSSLGGYTF. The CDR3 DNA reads TGTGCCAGCAGTTCCCTGGGTGGCTACACCTTC.

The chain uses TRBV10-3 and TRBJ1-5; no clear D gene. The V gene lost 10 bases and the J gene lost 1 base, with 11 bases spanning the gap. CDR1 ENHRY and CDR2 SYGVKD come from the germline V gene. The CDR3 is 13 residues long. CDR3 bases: TGTGCCACCACCCCTGGGAGCAATCAGCCCCAGCATTTT. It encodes CATTPGSNQPQHF.

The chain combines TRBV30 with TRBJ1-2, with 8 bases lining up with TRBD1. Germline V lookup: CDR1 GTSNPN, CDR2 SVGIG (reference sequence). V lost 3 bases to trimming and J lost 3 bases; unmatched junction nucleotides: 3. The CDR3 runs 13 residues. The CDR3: CAWRPGGDYGYTF. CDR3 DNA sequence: TGTGCCTGGAGGCCAGGGGGCGACTATGGCTACACCTTC.

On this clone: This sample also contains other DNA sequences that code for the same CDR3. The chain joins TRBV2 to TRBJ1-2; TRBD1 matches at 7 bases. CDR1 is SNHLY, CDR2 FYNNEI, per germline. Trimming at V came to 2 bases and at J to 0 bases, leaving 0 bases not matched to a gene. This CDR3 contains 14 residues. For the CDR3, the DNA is TGTGCCAGCAGTGAAAGGGGGCCTAACTATGGCTACACCTTC. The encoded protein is CASSERGPNYGYTF. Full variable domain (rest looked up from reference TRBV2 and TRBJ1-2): EPEVTQTPSHQVTQMGQEVILRCVPISNHLYFYWYRQILGQKVEFLVSFYNNEISEKSEIFDDQFSVERPDGSNFTLKIRSTKLEDSAMYFCASSERGPNYGYTFGSGTRLTVV.

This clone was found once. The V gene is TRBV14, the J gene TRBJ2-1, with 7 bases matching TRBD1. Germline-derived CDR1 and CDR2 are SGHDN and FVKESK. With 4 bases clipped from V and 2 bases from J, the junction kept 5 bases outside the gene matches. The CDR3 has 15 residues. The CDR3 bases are TGTGCCAGCAGCCTACCCGGGACAGCCTACAATGAGCAGTTCTTC. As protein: CASSLPGTAYNEQFF.

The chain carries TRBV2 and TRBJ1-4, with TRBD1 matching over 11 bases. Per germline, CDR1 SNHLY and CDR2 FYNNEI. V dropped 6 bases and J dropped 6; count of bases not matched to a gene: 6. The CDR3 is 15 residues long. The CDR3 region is CASRLGQGAYEKLFF. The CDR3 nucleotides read TGTGCCAGCAGACTAGGACAGGGGGCGTATGAAAAACTGTTTTTT.

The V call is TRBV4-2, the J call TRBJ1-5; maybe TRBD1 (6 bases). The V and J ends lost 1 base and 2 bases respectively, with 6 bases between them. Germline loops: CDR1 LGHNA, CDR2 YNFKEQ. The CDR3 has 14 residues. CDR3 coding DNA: TGTGCCAGCAGCCAAGGGACAGGCAATCAGCCCCAGCATTTT. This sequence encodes CASSQGTGNQPQHF.

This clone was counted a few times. The CDR3 DNA sequence: TGTGCCAGCAGCTACGGACAGAAAGAGACCCAGTACTTC. Translated: CASSYGQKETQYF. The V call is TRBV11-2, the J call TRBJ2-5, with D possibly being TRBD1 (6 bases). This CDR3 comprises 13 residues. The germline gives CDR1 SGHAT, CDR2 FQNNGV. V lost 4 bases and J lost 3, with 9 bases in between. The full variable domain, in which reference TRBV11-2 and TRBJ2-5 provide the parts outside the CDR3, is EAGVAQSPRYKIIEKRQSVAFWCNPISGHATLYWYQQILGQGPKLLIQFQNNGVVDDSQLPKDRFSAERLKGVDSTLKIQPAKLEDSAVYLCASSYGQKETQYFGPGTRLLVL.

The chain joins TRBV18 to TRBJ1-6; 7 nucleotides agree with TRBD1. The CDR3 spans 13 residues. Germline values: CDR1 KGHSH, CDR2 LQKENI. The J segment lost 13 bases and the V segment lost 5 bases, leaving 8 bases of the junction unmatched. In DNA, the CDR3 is TGTGCCAGCTCAACTGACAGGGTTAACCCCCTCCACTTT. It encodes CASSTDRVNPLHF.

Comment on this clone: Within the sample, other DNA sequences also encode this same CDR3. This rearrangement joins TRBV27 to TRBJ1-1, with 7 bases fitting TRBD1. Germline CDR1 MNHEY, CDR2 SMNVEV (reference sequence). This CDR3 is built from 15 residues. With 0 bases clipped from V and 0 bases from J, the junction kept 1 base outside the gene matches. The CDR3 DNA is TGTGCCAGCAGTTTATCCGGGACAGTGAACACTGAAGCTTTCTTT. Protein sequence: CASSLSGTVNTEAFF.

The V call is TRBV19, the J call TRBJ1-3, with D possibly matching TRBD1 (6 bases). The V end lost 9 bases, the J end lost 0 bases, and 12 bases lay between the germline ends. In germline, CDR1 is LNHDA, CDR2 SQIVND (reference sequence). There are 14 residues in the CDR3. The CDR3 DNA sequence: TGTGCCAGCAGAACAGGGAGCTCTGGAAACACCATATATTTT. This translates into CASRTGSSGNTIYF.

The CDR3 loop reads CASSPAGVNTEAFF. In nucleotides, the CDR3 is TGCGCCAGCAGCCCAGCCGGGGTAAACACTGAAGCTTTCTTT. The chain joins TRBV4-1 to TRBJ1-1, with unresolved D. The germline V and J ends were trimmed by 4 bases and 2 bases, with 11 bases remaining between them. The CDR3 spans 14 residues. The germline V gene has CDR1 MGHRA and CDR2 YSYEKL.

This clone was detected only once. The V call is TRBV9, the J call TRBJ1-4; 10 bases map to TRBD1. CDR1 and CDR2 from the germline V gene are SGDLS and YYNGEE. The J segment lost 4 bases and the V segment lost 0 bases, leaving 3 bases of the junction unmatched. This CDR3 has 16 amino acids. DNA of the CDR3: TGTGCCAGCAGCGTAGCGACAGGGGGCTTTAATGAAAAACTGTTTTTT. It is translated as CASSVATGGFNEKLFF.

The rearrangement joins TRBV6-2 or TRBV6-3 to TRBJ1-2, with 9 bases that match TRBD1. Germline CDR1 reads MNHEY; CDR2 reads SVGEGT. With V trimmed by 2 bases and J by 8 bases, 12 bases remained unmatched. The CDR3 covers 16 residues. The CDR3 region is CASSYLKPGQGGGYTF. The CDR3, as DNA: TGTGCCAGCAGTTACCTAAAGCCGGGACAGGGTGGAGGCTACACCTTC.

For the CDR3, the DNA is TGTGCCAGCAGTGTTGCAGGGTTTAGCAATCAGCCCCAGCATTTT. This sequence encodes CASSVAGFSNQPQHF. The chain has TRBV2 and TRBJ1-5; D may be TRBD1 (5 bases). The CDR3 loop spans 15 amino acids. Germline CDR1 reads SNHLY; CDR2 reads FYNNEI. V was cut by 4 bases and J by 0 bases, with 10 bases left in between.

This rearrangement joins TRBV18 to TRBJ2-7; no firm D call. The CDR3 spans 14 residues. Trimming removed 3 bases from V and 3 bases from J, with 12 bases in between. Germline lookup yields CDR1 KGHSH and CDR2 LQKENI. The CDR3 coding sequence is TGTGCCAGCTCACCGGGGATTACGAACTACGAGCAGTACTTC. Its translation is CASSPGITNYEQYF.

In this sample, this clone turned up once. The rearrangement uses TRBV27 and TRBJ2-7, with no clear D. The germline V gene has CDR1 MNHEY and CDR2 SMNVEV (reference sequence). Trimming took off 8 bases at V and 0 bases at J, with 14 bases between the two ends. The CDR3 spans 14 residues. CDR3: CASSRSESSYEQYF. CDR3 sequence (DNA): TGTGCCAGCTCCCGGAGTGAGAGCTCCTACGAGCAGTACTTC.

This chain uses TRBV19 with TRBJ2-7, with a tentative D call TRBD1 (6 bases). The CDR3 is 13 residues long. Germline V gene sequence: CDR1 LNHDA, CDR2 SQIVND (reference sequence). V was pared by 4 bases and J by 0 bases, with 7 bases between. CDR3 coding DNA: TGTGCCAGTAGTACGACAGGCTCCTACGAGCAGTACTTC. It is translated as CASSTTGSYEQYF.

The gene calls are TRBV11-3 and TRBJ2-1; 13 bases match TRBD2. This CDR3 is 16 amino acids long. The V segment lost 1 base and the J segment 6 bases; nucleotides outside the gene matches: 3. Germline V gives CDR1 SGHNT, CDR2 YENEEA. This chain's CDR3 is CASSLGGLAGFNEQFF. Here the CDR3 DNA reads TGTGCCAGCAGCTTAGGGGGACTAGCGGGATTCAATGAGCAGTTCTTC.

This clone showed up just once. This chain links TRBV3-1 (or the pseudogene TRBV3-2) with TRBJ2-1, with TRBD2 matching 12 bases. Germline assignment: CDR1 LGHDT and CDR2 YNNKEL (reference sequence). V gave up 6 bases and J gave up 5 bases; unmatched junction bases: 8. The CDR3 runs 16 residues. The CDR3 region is CASRLTSGGLNNEQFF. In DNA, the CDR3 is TGTGCCAGCAGGCTAACTAGCGGGGGGCTAAACAATGAGCAGTTCTTC.

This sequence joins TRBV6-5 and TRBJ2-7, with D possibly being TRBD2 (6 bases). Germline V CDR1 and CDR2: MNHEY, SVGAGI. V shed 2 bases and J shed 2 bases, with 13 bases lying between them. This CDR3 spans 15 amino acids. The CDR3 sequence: CASSYRTSSPYEQYF. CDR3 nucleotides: TGTGCCAGCAGTTACCGAACTAGCAGCCCCTACGAGCAGTACTTC.

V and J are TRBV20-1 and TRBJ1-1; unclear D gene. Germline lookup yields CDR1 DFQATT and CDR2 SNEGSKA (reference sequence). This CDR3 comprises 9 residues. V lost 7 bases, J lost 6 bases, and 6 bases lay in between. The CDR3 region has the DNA TGCAGTGTGGTGGCTGAAGCTTTCTTT. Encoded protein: CSVVAEAFF.

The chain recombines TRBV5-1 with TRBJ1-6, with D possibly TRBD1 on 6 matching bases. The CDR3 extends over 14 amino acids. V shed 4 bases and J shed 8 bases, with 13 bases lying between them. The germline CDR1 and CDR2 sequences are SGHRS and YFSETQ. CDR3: CASSQASGDSPLHF. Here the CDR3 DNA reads TGCGCCAGCAGCCAGGCCTCAGGGGATTCACCCCTCCACTTT.

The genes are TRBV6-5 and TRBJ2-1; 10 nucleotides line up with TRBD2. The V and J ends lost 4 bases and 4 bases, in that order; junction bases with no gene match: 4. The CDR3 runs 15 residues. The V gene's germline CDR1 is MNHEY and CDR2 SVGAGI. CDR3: CASSLAGGPYNEQFF. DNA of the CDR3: TGTGCCAGCAGTTTAGCGGGGGGACCATACAATGAGCAGTTCTTC.

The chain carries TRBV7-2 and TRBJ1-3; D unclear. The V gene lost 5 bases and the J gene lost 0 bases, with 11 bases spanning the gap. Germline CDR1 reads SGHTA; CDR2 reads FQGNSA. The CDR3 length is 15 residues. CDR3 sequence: CASSQDGASGNTIYF. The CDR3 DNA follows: TGTGCCAGCAGCCAGGACGGAGCCTCTGGAAACACCATATATTTT. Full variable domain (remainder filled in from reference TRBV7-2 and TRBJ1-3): GAGVSQSPSNKVTEKGKDVELRCDPISGHTALYWYRQSLGQGLEFLIYFQGNSAPDKSGLPSDRFSAERTGGSVSTLTIQRTQQEDSAVYLCASSQDGASGNTIYFGEGSWLTVV.